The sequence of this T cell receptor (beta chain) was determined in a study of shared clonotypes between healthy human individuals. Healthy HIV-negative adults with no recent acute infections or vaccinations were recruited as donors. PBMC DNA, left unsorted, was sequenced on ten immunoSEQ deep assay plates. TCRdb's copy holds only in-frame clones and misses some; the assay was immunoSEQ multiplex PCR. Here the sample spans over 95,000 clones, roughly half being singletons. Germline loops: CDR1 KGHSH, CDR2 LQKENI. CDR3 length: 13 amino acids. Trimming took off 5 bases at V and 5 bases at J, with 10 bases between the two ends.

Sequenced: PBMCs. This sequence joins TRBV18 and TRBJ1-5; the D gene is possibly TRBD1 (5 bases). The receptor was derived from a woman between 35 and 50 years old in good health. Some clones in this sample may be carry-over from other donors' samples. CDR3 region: CASSFGTDQPQHF. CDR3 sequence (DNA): TGTGCCAGCTCATTCGGGACGGATCAGCCCCAGCATTTT.